These 18 T cell receptor beta chains were sequenced from one sample in a study of shared clonotypes between healthy human individuals. TCRdb's copy holds only in-frame clones and misses some; the assay was immunoSEQ multiplex PCR. The table includes 2 million to 3 million clones, approximately 94% detected once. The sample was naive CD4+ T cells from PBMCs. Subset here: CD45RA+ positively selected. The origin of the receptors is a man in his late teens or twenties in good health. Some clones in this sample may be carry-over from other donors' samples.

The chain recombines TRBV4-1 with TRBJ1-2, with a possible D match to TRBD1 (6 bases). CDR3 length: 16 amino acids. Germline values: CDR1 MGHRA, CDR2 YSYEKL. Trimming shortened V by 4 bases and J by 0 bases, and 15 bases separated the two germline ends. The CDR3 DNA reads TGCGCCAGCAGCCTGCCCAAAGGGGGTACTAACTATGGCTACACCTTC. This sequence encodes CASSLPKGGTNYGYTF.

The chain combines TRBV28 with TRBJ2-7; 9 bases match TRBD1. With 6 bases clipped from V and 5 bases from J, the junction kept 11 bases outside the gene matches. The germline gives CDR1 MDHEN, CDR2 SYDVKM. The CDR3 runs to 15 residues. The CDR3 loop is CASSPPGDRVHEQYF. CDR3 DNA sequence: TGTGCCAGCAGCCCACCCGGGGACAGGGTCCACGAGCAGTACTTC. The entire variable domain, with the rest obtained from reference TRBV28 and TRBJ2-7, is as follows: DVKVTQSSRYLVKRTGEKVFLECVQDMDHENMFWYRQDPGLGLRLIYFSYDVKMKEKGDIPEGYSVSREKKERFSLILESASTNQTSMYLCASSPPGDRVHEQYFGPGTRLTVT.

This rearrangement joins TRBV18 to TRBJ2-7; no reliable D call. Trimming removed 2 bases from V and 1 base from J, with 9 bases in between. The germline V gene has CDR1 KGHSH and CDR2 LQKENI. This CDR3 is built from 14 residues. CDR3: CASSPIALSYEQYF. The CDR3 DNA reads as TGTGCCAGCTCACCAATAGCACTTTCCTACGAGCAGTACTTC. Filled out from reference TRBV18 and TRBJ2-7, the complete variable domain reads NAGVMQNPRHLVRRRGQEARLRCSPMKGHSHVYWYRQLPEEGLKFMVYLQKENIIDESGMPKERFSAEFPKEGPSILRIQQVVRGDSAAYFCASSPIALSYEQYFGPGTRLTVT.

This clone was seen just once. The chain links TRBV21-1 to TRBJ1-1; the table's D call, TRBD1, has no DNA check behind it. TRBV21-1 is annotated as a pseudogene. There are 17 residues in the CDR3. The CDR3 nucleotides are TGTGCCAGCAGCACAGGACTACAGGGGGCGCTTCTCACTGAAGCTTTCTTT. The encoded protein is CASSTGLQGALLTEAFF.

V is TRBV7-3 and J is TRBJ1-3, with 7 bases that match TRBD1. CDR3 length: 14 residues. V was pared by 5 bases and J by 4 bases, with 5 bases of the junction left unmatched. CDR1 is SGHTA, CDR2 FQGTGA, per germline. The CDR3 is CASSEDRAGNTIYF. CDR3 nucleotide sequence: TGTGCCAGCAGCGAAGACAGGGCGGGAAACACCATATATTTT. The full variable domain, rest sourced from reference TRBV7-3 and TRBJ1-3, is GAGVSQTPSNKVTEKGKYVELRCDPISGHTALYWYRQSLGQGPEFLIYFQGTGAADDSGLPNDRFFAVRPEGSVSTLKIQRTERGDSAVYLCASSEDRAGNTIYFGEGSWLTVV.

This chain uses TRBV4-2 with TRBJ1-1, with 7 bases fitting TRBD1. CDR1 is LGHNA, CDR2 YNFKEQ, per germline. After removal of 5 bases from V and 0 bases from J, the junction contained 12 bases not matched to a gene. This CDR3 comprises 17 residues. The CDR3 here is CASSSSGGQSMNTEAFF. CDR3 DNA sequence: TGTGCCAGCAGCTCCTCGGGGGGACAGTCCATGAACACTGAAGCTTTCTTT.

Remarks on this clone: In the same sample, other DNA sequences code for this CDR3. This sequence joins TRBV28 and TRBJ2-1; 10 positions match TRBD2. Unmatched junction bases numbered 3, after V lost 6 bases and J lost 4 bases. The germline gives CDR1 MDHEN, CDR2 SYDVKM. CDR3 length: 14 residues. CDR3 sequence reads: CASRTSGVYNEQFF. The CDR3 region has the DNA TGTGCCAGCAGAACTAGCGGGGTATACAATGAGCAGTTCTTC.

The V and J genes are TRBV18 and TRBJ1-4; D remains unclear. Per germline, CDR1 KGHSH and CDR2 LQKENI. The CDR3 runs to 15 residues. V dropped 2 bases and J dropped 0 bases, with 7 bases sitting between them. Written as DNA, the CDR3 is TGTGCCAGCTCACCAAGTTCCTCAACTAATGAAAAACTGTTTTTT. This gives the protein CASSPSSSTNEKLFF.

V and J are TRBV30 and TRBJ2-3; 10 bases are shared with TRBD2. CDR1 is GTSNPN and CDR2 is SVGIG in the germline V gene (reference sequence). CDR3 size: 17 residues. V was pared by 3 bases and J by 7 bases, with 16 bases of the junction left unmatched. CDR3 region: CAWSLGRLAGGPNTQYF. DNA for the CDR3: TGTGCCTGGAGCCTGGGTAGGTTAGCGGGAGGACCCAATACGCAGTATTTT. The whole variable domain, remainder taken from reference TRBV30 and TRBJ2-3, is SQTIHQWPATLVQPVGSPLSLECTVEGTSNPNLYWYRQAAGRGLQLLFYSVGIGQISSEVPQNLSASRPQDRQFILSSKKLLLSDSGFYLCAWSLGRLAGGPNTQYFGPGTRLTVL.

This sequence joins TRBV29-1 and TRBJ2-5; the match to TRBD1 covers 10 bases. The J segment lost 5 bases and the V segment lost 4 bases, leaving 7 bases of the junction unmatched. CDR3 length: 14 amino acids. Germline CDR1 and CDR2: SQVTM and ANQGSEA. The CDR3 is CSVGPGTGAETQYF. CDR3 nucleotides: TGCAGCGTTGGGCCCGGGACAGGGGCCGAGACCCAGTACTTC. The full variable domain, its missing parts supplied by reference TRBV29-1 and TRBJ2-5, is SAVISQKPSRDICQRGTSLTIQCQVDSQVTMMFWYRQQPGQSLTLIATANQGSEATYESGFVIDKFPISRPNLTFSTLTVSNMSPEDSSIYLCSVGPGTGAETQYFGPGTRLLVL.

The V and J genes are TRBV15 and TRBJ1-2; D uncertain. This CDR3 has 17 residues. Germline-derived CDR1 and CDR2 are LNHNV and YYDKDF (reference sequence). V lost 2 bases and J lost 6, with 22 bases in between. This CDR3 reads CATSRQPGATDKNGYTF. CDR3 DNA sequence: TGTGCCACCAGCAGACAACCCGGCGCAACAGATAAGAATGGCTACACCTTC.

This chain uses TRBV7-9 with TRBJ1-5; 9 bases agree with TRBD1. CDR1 and CDR2 from the germline V gene are SEHNR and FQNEAQ (reference sequence). The CDR3 spans 17 residues. The V and J ends lost 5 bases and 2 bases, in that order; junction bases with no gene match: 10. CDR3 DNA sequence: TGTGCCAGCAGCCCCGGTGGGGACAGGGATCGCAATCAGCCCCAGCATTTT. Translating it yields CASSPGGDRDRNQPQHF.

V is TRBV7-2 and J is TRBJ2-3; D is ambiguous. The V end was cut by 4 bases, the J end by 1 base, with 12 bases between. Per the germline V gene, CDR1 is SGHTA and CDR2 is FQGNSA. This CDR3 region has 15 residues. The DNA for the CDR3 is TGTGCCAGCAGCTCCTCCGGCTGGGGCACAGATACGCAGTATTTT. This encodes CASSSSGWGTDTQYF. The full variable domain, its missing parts supplied by reference TRBV7-2 and TRBJ2-3, is GAGVSQSPSNKVTEKGKDVELRCDPISGHTALYWYRQSLGQGLEFLIYFQGNSAPDKSGLPSDRFSAERTGGSVSTLTIQRTQQEDSAVYLCASSSSGWGTDTQYFGPGTRLTVL.

This clone was seen a single time. Other DNA sequences in the sample encode the same CDR3. The chain employs TRBV28 and TRBJ2-1; a possible D gene is TRBD1 (6 bases). The CDR3 length is 14 residues. The V end lost 3 bases, the J end lost 2 bases, and 8 bases lay between the germline ends. Germline CDR1 is MDHEN and CDR2 is SYDVKM. CDR3 protein: CASSFGQTYNEQFF. The CDR3, as DNA: TGTGCCAGCAGTTTTGGACAGACCTACAATGAGCAGTTCTTC.

With regard to this clone: The junction differs from germline at one of its ends, possibly a read error. In DNA form, the CDR3 reads TGTGCCAGCACGGCGGGTGGGACAGGGCCCCAAGGCTTC. Amino acids: CASTAGGTGPQGF. J is TRBJ1-3 and V is TRBV2; 9 bases are shared with TRBD1. The CDR3 runs 13 residues. The germline V gene has CDR1 SNHLY and CDR2 FYNNEI.

This clone came up once. This chain connects TRBV28 to TRBJ1-5, with 8 positions matching TRBD1. This CDR3 region has 16 residues. The V gene end was trimmed by 5 bases and the J gene end by 3 bases; junction bases not matched to a gene: 9. The germline V gene has CDR1 MDHEN and CDR2 SYDVKM. In nucleotides, the CDR3 is TGTGCCAGCAGTACTGCCGGGACAGGAGTCAATCAGCCCCAGCATTTT. Protein: CASSTAGTGVNQPQHF.

Written as DNA, the CDR3 is TGTGCCAGCAGCTACGACAGGGCTAGCACCGGGGAGCTGTTTTTT. Its translation: CASSYDRASTGELFF. The rearrangement uses TRBV5-4 and TRBJ2-2; 7 nucleotides match TRBD1. The CDR3 is 15 residues long. Trimming at V came to 3 bases and at J to 4 bases, leaving 6 bases not matched to a gene. Germline V CDR1 and CDR2: SGHNT, YYREEE (reference sequence).

The genes are TRBV9 and TRBJ1-4; unclear D gene. The CDR3 is made up of 13 amino acids. The V gene's germline CDR1 is SGDLS and CDR2 YYNGEE. V lost 3 bases and J lost 8, with 11 bases in between. The CDR3 loop is CASSATVSEKLFF. CDR3 coding DNA: TGTGCCAGCAGCGCAACGGTTAGCGAAAAACTGTTTTTT.